This TCR beta chain originates from a study of PD-1 blockade in classical Hodgkin lymphoma. Noted time point: cycle 4 day 1 (C4D1), after around six weeks of nivolumab. Every patient was affected by relapse after autologous stem cell transplantation, while exposure to brentuximab vedotin was not uniform. The patients, who had relapsed/refractory classical Hodgkin lymphoma, achieved best responses of complete response, partial response or progressive disease. Assay: immunoSEQ multiplex PCR; the TCRdb copy retains only in-frame clones and omits some. This table holds about 93,000 clones, roughly 78% found once. The TCR sequence derives from a human donor with classical Hodgkin lymphoma. The specimen comprised peripheral blood mononuclear cells (PBMCs), sampled before the fourth cycle of nivolumab.

DNA of the CDR3: TGCGCCAGCAGCCAAGACACCTCGTCTTCGGGAGAAGAAGATGAGCAGTTCTTC. It specifies CASSQDTSSSGEEDEQFF. The genes are TRBV4-3 and TRBJ2-1; weak D call: TRBD2 (6 bases). This CDR3 is 18 amino acids long. Looked up from germline, CDR1 is LGHNA and CDR2 is YSLEER. V gave up 0 bases and J gave up 8 bases, with 23 bases separating them.